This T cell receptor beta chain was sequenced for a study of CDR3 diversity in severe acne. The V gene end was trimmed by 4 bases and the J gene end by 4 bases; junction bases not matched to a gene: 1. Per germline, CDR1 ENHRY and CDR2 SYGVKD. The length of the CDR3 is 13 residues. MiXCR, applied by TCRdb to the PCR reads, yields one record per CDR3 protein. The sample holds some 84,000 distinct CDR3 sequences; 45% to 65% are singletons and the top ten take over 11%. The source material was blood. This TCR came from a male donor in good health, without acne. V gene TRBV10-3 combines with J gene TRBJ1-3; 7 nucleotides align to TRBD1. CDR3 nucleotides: TGTGCCATCAGTGGGGACAGAGGAAACACCATATATTTT. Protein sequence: CAISGDRGNTIYF.